These 28 T cell receptor beta chains share one sample of origin, sequenced in a study of shared clonotypes between healthy human individuals. Data came from immunoSEQ multiplex PCR; TCRdb stores just in-frame clones and leaves some out. The sample carries about 1.4 million clones, roughly 96% recorded once. The sample was naive CD4+ T cells sorted from blood. Noted subset: CD45RA+ positively selected. The receptors originated from a man aged 25 to 40 in good health.

This sequence joins TRBV4-1 and TRBJ2-5; D call uncertain. V lost 2 bases, J lost 1 base, and 5 bases lay in between. The CDR3 length is 13 residues. The germline CDR1 and CDR2 sequences are MGHRA and YSYEKL. The CDR3 is CASSQLLQETQYF. The CDR3 DNA is TGCGCCAGCAGCCAACTACTCCAAGAGACCCAGTACTTC.

The chain combines TRBV10-3 with TRBJ2-2, with 7 bases that match TRBD1. V shed 5 bases, J shed 0 bases, and the junction held 15 bases outside the gene matches. The germline gives CDR1 ENHRY, CDR2 SYGVKD. This CDR3 region has 19 residues. In DNA, the CDR3 is TGTGCCATCAGTCGATGGGGGACAGTAAAAACGACGAACACCGGGGAGCTGTTTTTT. Translating it yields CAISRWGTVKTTNTGELFF.

V usage is TRBV5-1 and J usage is TRBJ2-4; 11 bases match TRBD2. From germline, CDR1 is SGHRS and CDR2 YFSETQ. The V gene end was trimmed by 2 bases and the J gene end by 3 bases; junction bases not matched to a gene: 4. The CDR3 runs 16 residues. The CDR3 loop reads CASSFGLAGNKNIQYF. The CDR3 coding sequence is TGCGCCAGCAGCTTCGGACTAGCGGGTAACAAAAACATTCAGTACTTC. Full variable domain (missing parts from reference TRBV5-1 and TRBJ2-4): KAGVTQTPRYLIKTRGQQVTLSCSPISGHRSVSWYQQTPGQGLQFLFEYFSETQRNKGNFPGRFSGRQFSNSRSEMNVSTLELGDSALYLCASSFGLAGNKNIQYFGAGTRLSVL.

This chain's CDR3 is CASRKTTDTQYF. Written as DNA, the CDR3 is TGTGCCAGCAGAAAGACCACAGATACGCAGTATTTT. This chain joins TRBV13 and TRBJ2-3; D is uncertain. V gave up 6 bases and J gave up 2 bases, with 6 bases separating them. There are 12 residues in the CDR3. Germline values: CDR1 PRHDT, CDR2 FYEKMQ (reference sequence). Filled out from reference TRBV13 and TRBJ2-3, the complete variable domain reads AAGVIQSPRHLIKEKRETATLKCYPIPRHDTVYWYQQGPGQDPQFLISFYEKMQSDKGSIPDRFSAQQFSDYHSELNMSSLELGDSALYFCASRKTTDTQYFGPGTRLTVL.

This chain joins TRBV5-1 and TRBJ2-7; 7 nucleotides align to TRBD2. The CDR3 sequence is 15 residues long. Germline lookup yields CDR1 SGHRS and CDR2 YFSETQ. Trimming at V came to 4 bases and at J to 2 bases, leaving 9 bases not matched to a gene. The CDR3: CASSPGGAGTYEQYF. In DNA form, the CDR3 reads TGCGCCAGCAGCCCGGGGGGAGCCGGTACCTACGAGCAGTACTTC.

The J gene is TRBJ2-2, the V gene TRBV19; TRBD1 matches 7 bases. V shed 5 bases, J shed 5 bases, and the junction held 5 bases outside the gene matches. Germline assignment: CDR1 LNHDA and CDR2 SQIVND (reference sequence). The CDR3 spans 14 residues. The CDR3 loop reads CASSLTGMTGELFF. The CDR3 nucleotides are TGTGCCAGTAGTTTGACAGGGATGACCGGGGAGCTGTTTTTT.

As concerns this clone: Other DNA sequences of this sample code for an identical CDR3. The V gene is TRBV11-3, the J gene TRBJ2-3, with unresolved D. Trimming removed 1 base from V and 1 base from J, with 3 bases in between. The CDR3 has 13 residues. Germline V gives CDR1 SGHNT, CDR2 YENEEA. The CDR3 loop is CASSLGGTDTQYF. DNA for the CDR3: TGTGCCAGCAGCTTAGGTGGCACAGATACGCAGTATTTT.

V gene TRBV5-6 combines with J gene TRBJ2-3, with D possibly being TRBD2 (6 bases). V lost 2 bases to trimming and J lost 3 bases, with 10 bases between them. The CDR3 extends over 14 amino acids. The germline V gene has CDR1 SGHDT and CDR2 YYEEEE. The DNA of the CDR3 is TGTGCCAGCAGCTTTTGGGGGGTAACAGATACGCAGTATTTT. Translation gives CASSFWGVTDTQYF.

This chain uses TRBV19 with TRBJ1-5, with D uncertain. Deletions cut 7 bases from V and 0 bases from J, with 10 bases between. Germline V gene data show CDR1 as LNHDA and CDR2 as SQIVND (reference sequence). CDR3 length equals 14 residues. The CDR3 coding sequence is TGTGCCAGTATCCCAGGAGGTAGCAATCAGCCCCAGCATTTT. Translating gives CASIPGGSNQPQHF.

The chain is built from TRBV7-3 and TRBJ1-1, with D tentatively TRBD1 (6 bases). Germline loops: CDR1 SGHTA, CDR2 FQGTGA. The V and J ends lost 5 bases and 3 bases respectively, with 7 bases between them. This CDR3 has 12 residues. Here the CDR3 DNA reads TGTGCCAGCAGCAAGGGGGACACTGAAGCTTTCTTT. Translating it yields CASSKGDTEAFF.

This chain connects TRBV6-1 to TRBJ2-7; D possibly corresponds to TRBD1 (6 bases). CDR1 and CDR2 (germline): MNHNS, SASEGT. The ends were cut back, 7 bases at V and 6 bases at J, with 13 bases in the middle. This CDR3 is 12 amino acids long. The CDR3 DNA reads TGTGCCAGCACAAACAGGGTCCTCGAGCAGTACTTC. Translating gives CASTNRVLEQYF.

The chain employs TRBV7-2 and TRBJ2-3, with D possibly TRBD1 on 6 matching bases. This CDR3 has 15 amino acids. The germline V gene encodes CDR1 SGHTA and CDR2 FQGNSA. Trimming removed 5 bases from V and 7 bases from J, with 19 bases in between. The CDR3 DNA follows: TGTGCCAGCAGCATACAGGGTCTGGAGAGTTATACGCAGTATTTT. Amino acid sequence: CASSIQGLESYTQYF.

The V call is TRBV5-4, the J call TRBJ2-1; TRBD1 matches 7 bases. The germline gives CDR1 SGHNT, CDR2 YYREEE (reference sequence). V lost 4 bases and J lost 1; bases outside the gene matches: 2. The CDR3 has 14 residues. CDR3 bases: TGTGCCAGCAGCCCGACAGGGTCCTACAATGAGCAGTTCTTC. Translated: CASSPTGSYNEQFF.

The chain employs TRBV7-9 and TRBJ2-7; D may be TRBD2 (6 bases). Germline values: CDR1 SEHNR, CDR2 FQNEAQ (reference sequence). This CDR3 region has 14 residues. V was clipped by 5 bases and J by 2 bases, with 13 bases between them. The CDR3 sequence is CASSPARGTYEQYF. As DNA, the CDR3 is TGTGCCAGCAGCCCTGCGCGGGGAACCTACGAGCAGTACTTC.

The chain recombines TRBV5-4 with TRBJ2-3; tentatively, D is TRBD1 (7 bases). Germline V gene data show CDR1 as SGHNT and CDR2 as YYREEE (reference sequence). The CDR3 is made up of 13 amino acids. V lost 4 bases to trimming and J lost 5 bases, with 11 bases between them. The CDR3 reads CASSPQGGDTQYF. The CDR3 nucleotides read TGTGCCAGCAGCCCCCAGGGGGGAGATACGCAGTATTTT.

The table lists this clone with a few counts. V and J are TRBV7-3 and TRBJ2-1; D gene uncertain. CDR1 is SGHTA, CDR2 FQGTGA, per germline. There are 12 residues in the CDR3. V lost 1 base and J 5 bases, leaving 3 bases between the germline ends. CDR3 in amino acids: CASSLRNNEQFF. Written as DNA, the CDR3 is TGTGCCAGCAGCTTAAGGAACAATGAGCAGTTCTTC.

This sequence joins TRBV30 and TRBJ2-5; maybe TRBD2 (6 bases). The CDR3 spans 14 residues. V was clipped by 3 bases and J by 11 bases, with 22 bases between them. Germline CDR1 reads GTSNPN; CDR2 reads SVGIG (reference sequence). The CDR3 bases are TGTGCCTGGAGGAGCGGGCCTATCGAGAGGGAGCAGTACTTC. Translated: CAWRSGPIEREQYF.

The genes are TRBV9 and TRBJ1-5; 8 bases line up with TRBD1. CDR1 and CDR2 (germline): SGDLS, YYNGEE. The length of the CDR3 is 14 residues. The V segment lost 0 bases and the J segment 10 bases; nucleotides outside the gene matches: 6. The CDR3 coding sequence is TGTGCCAGCAGCGTAGCTACCGGGACAGGCCCCCAGCATTTT. Translating gives CASSVATGTGPQHF. The variable domain in full, completed from reference TRBV9 and TRBJ1-5, reads DSGVTQTPKHLITATGQRVTLRCSPRSGDLSVYWYQQSLDQGLQFLIQYYNGEERAKGNILERFSAQQFPDLHSELNLSSLELGDSALYFCASSVATGTGPQHFGDGTRLSIL.

The rearrangement links TRBV28 to TRBJ1-5; the D is unclear. Germline loops: CDR1 MDHEN, CDR2 SYDVKM. CDR3 length equals 14 residues. The ends were cut back, 5 bases at V and 4 bases at J, with 12 bases in the middle. CDR3 nucleotide sequence: TGTGCCAGCAGTAACGGGCGGCGAAATCAGCCCCAGCATTTT. Translating gives CASSNGRRNQPQHF. Drawing the rest from reference TRBV28 and TRBJ1-5, the complete variable domain is DVKVTQSSRYLVKRTGEKVFLECVQDMDHENMFWYRQDPGLGLRLIYFSYDVKMKEKGDIPEGYSVSREKKERFSLILESASTNQTSMYLCASSNGRRNQPQHFGDGTRLSIL.

The rearrangement joins TRBV11-2 to TRBJ2-1; 11 bases align to TRBD2. Germline V gene sequence: CDR1 SGHAT, CDR2 FQNNGV. Trimming took 5 bases from V and 0 from J; bases not matched to a gene: 12. This CDR3 is built from 19 residues. The CDR3 sequence is CASSPSVLAGDNSYNEQFF. DNA of the CDR3: TGTGCCAGCAGCCCCAGCGTACTAGCGGGAGACAACTCCTACAATGAGCAGTTCTTC.

The chain couples TRBV6-5 to TRBJ1-1; D may be TRBD1 (6 bases). The CDR3 runs to 15 residues. Germline CDR1 and CDR2: MNHEY and SVGAGI. Deletions cut 6 bases from V and 3 bases from J, with 17 bases between. CDR3 nucleotides: TGTGCCAGCAGGCTGACAGGTGGGGGGTACACTGAAGCTTTCTTT. Amino acid sequence: CASRLTGGGYTEAFF.

The chain is built from TRBV5-1 and TRBJ2-5; TRBD2 aligns across 11 bases. The V gene end was trimmed by 7 bases and the J gene end by 0 bases; junction bases not matched to a gene: 17. The CDR3 covers 19 residues. Looked up from germline, CDR1 is SGHRS and CDR2 is YFSETQ. The CDR3 DNA reads as TGCGCCAGCCATCCCAAGGAGCTCCCGGGACTAGCGGACCAAGAGACCCAGTACTTC. This sequence encodes CASHPKELPGLADQETQYF.

This chain links TRBV5-5 with TRBJ1-2; D not certain. This CDR3 region has 15 residues. CDR1 SGHKS and CDR2 YYEKEE come from the germline V gene (reference sequence). Trimming took off 0 bases at V and 0 bases at J, with 9 bases between the two ends. The CDR3 loop reads CASSLDSGANYGYTF. CDR3 DNA sequence: TGTGCCAGCAGCTTGGACAGTGGAGCTAACTATGGCTACACCTTC.

This chain uses TRBV5-4 with TRBJ2-4, with 7 bases aligning to TRBD2. Trimming took 4 bases from V and 0 from J; bases not matched to a gene: 7. Germline CDR1 and CDR2: SGHNT and YYREEE (reference sequence). This CDR3 comprises 16 residues. The CDR3 nucleotides read TGTGCCAGCAGCCCCCAGGGAGGGGTAGCCAAAAACATTCAGTACTTC. Translation: CASSPQGGVAKNIQYF.

V and J are TRBV6-5 and TRBJ2-1, with 7 bases identical to TRBD2. The V gene's germline CDR1 is MNHEY and CDR2 SVGAGI. CDR3 length equals 13 residues. Trimming at V came to 6 bases and at J to 8 bases, leaving 7 bases not matched to a gene. In DNA form, the CDR3 reads TGTGCCAGCAGCCCGGGGGGATTGGATGAGCAGTTCTTC. Its translation is CASSPGGLDEQFF.

J is TRBJ1-5 and V is TRBV2; possible D gene TRBD1, 5 bases. The germline V gene has CDR1 SNHLY and CDR2 FYNNEI. Trimming pared 1 base from V and 6 bases from J, leaving 13 bases between. The CDR3 runs to 15 residues. CDR3 nucleotides: TGTGCCAGCAGTGAAGGACAGACCCCAAGTCAGCCCCAGCATTTT. The encoded protein is CASSEGQTPSQPQHF.

The chain links TRBV19 to TRBJ1-1, with D tentatively TRBD1 (6 bases). V shed 3 bases and J shed 5 bases, with 10 bases lying between them. CDR1 is LNHDA, CDR2 SQIVND, per germline (reference sequence). The CDR3 covers 13 residues. The CDR3 spells CASSMSTGTEAFF. The CDR3 nucleotides are TGTGCCAGTAGTATGTCCACAGGGACTGAAGCTTTCTTT.

V is TRBV13 and J is TRBJ2-1, with D maybe TRBD2 (6 bases). Germline V CDR1 and CDR2: PRHDT, FYEKMQ (reference sequence). The CDR3 sequence is 16 residues long. The ends were cut back, 4 bases at V and 6 bases at J, with 19 bases in the middle. This chain's CDR3 is CASSSIGSSGPNEQFF. CDR3 nucleotides: TGTGCCAGCAGCTCCATCGGTAGTAGCGGCCCCAATGAGCAGTTCTTC.